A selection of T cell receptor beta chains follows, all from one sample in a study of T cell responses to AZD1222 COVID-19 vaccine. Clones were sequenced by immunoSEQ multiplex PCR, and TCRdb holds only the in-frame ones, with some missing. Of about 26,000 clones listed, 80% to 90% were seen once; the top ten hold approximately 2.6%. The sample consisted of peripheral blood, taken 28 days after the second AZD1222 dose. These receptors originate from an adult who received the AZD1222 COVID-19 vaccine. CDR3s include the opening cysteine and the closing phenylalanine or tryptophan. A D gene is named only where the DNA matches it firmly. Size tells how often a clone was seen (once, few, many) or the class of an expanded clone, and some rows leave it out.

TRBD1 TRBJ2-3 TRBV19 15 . CASSLYRDRGNTQYF TGTGCCAGTAGTCTATACCGGGACAGGGGTAATACGCAGTATTTT
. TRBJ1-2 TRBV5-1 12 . CASSREKNGYTF TGCGCCAGCAGCAGGGAGAAAAATGGCTACACCTTC
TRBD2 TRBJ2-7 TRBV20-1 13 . CSASLAGAYEQYF TGCAGTGCTAGTCTAGCGGGGGCCTACGAGCAGTACTTC
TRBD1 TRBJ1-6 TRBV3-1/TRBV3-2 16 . CASSQAFTGVSSPLHF TGTGCCAGCAGCCAAGCGTTTACAGGGGTAAGTTCACCCCTCCACTTT
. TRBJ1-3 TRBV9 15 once CASSARGFSGNTIYF TGTGCCAGCAGCGCCAGGGGTTTCTCTGGAAACACCATATATTTT
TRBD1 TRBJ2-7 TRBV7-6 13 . CASSSNRGYEQYF TGTGCCAGCAGCTCCAACAGGGGCTACGAGCAGTACTTC
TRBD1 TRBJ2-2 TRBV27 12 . CAPQGHTGELFF TGTGCTCCACAGGGGCACACCGGGGAGCTGTTTTTT
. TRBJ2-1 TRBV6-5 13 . CASSRDRYNEQFF TGTGCCAGCAGCCGGGACCGGTACAATGAGCAGTTCTTC
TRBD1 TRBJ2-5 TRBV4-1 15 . CASSQTGQARETQYF TGCGCCAGCAGCCAAACAGGACAGGCTCGGGAGACCCAGTACTTC
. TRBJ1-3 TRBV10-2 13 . CASSLTPGNTIYF TGCGCCAGCAGTCTGACACCTGGAAACACCATATATTTT
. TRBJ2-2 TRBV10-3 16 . CATKGKTGPNTGELFF TGTGCCACAAAGGGTAAAACAGGTCCGAACACCGGGGAGCTGTTTTTT
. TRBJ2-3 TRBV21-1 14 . CASPAKDSTDTQYF TGTGCCAGCCCAGCTAAAGATAGCACAGATACGCAGTATTTT
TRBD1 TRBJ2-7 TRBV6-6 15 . CASSDPGQGTYEQYF TGTGCCAGCAGTGATCCGGGACAGGGAACCTACGAGCAGTACTTC
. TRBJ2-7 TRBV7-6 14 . CASSLSGRTYEQYF TGTGCCAGCAGCTTAAGCGGACGGACGTACGAGCAGTACTTC
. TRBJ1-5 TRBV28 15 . CASSPGTSGNQPQHF TGTGCCAGCAGTCCCGGGACTTCGGGCAATCAGCCCCAGCATTTT
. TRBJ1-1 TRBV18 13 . CASSQSANTEAFF TGTGCCAGCTCACAGTCAGCAAACACTGAAGCTTTCTTT
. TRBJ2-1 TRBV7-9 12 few CASSFVGNEQFF TGTGCCAGCAGCTTTGTAGGGAATGAGCAGTTCTTC
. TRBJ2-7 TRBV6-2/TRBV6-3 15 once CASSSQTALSYEQYF TGTGCCAGCAGTTCCCAGACAGCTTTATCCTACGAGCAGTACTTC
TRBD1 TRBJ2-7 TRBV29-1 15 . CSVETGTENLYEQYF TGCAGCGTTGAAACCGGGACAGAGAATCTCTACGAGCAGTACTTC
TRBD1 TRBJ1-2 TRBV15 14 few CATSRDEGAYGYTF TGTGCCACCAGCAGAGATGAGGGGGCCTATGGCTACACCTTC
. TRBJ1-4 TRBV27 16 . CASSLFSPRRGEKLFF TGTGCCAGCAGTTTATTCTCCCCGAGGAGGGGTGAAAAACTGTTTTTT
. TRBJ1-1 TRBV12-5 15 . CASGLPRLSNGEAFF TGTGCTAGTGGTTTGCCCAGGTTGTCTAACGGTGAAGCTTTCTTT
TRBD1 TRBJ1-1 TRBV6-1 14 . CASSEDRGDTEAFF TGTGCCAGCAGTGAAGACAGGGGGGACACTGAAGCTTTCTTT
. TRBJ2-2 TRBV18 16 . CASSPSASGGTGELFF TGTGCCAGCTCACCAAGCGCTTCGGGTGGCACCGGGGAGCTGTTTTTT
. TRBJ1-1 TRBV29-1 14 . CSVPRGGTRTEAFF TGCAGCGTTCCCCGGGGGGGGACGCGCACTGAAGCTTTCTTT
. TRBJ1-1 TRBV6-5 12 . CASTNPPGEAFF TGTGCCAGCACCAATCCCCCCGGTGAAGCTTTCTTT
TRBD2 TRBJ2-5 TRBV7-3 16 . CASSPGTSGGQETQYF TGTGCCAGCAGCCCAGGGACTAGCGGGGGGCAAGAGACCCAGTACTTC
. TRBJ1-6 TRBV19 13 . CASMEQHNSPLHF TGTGCCAGTATGGAACAGCATAATTCACCCCTCCACTTT
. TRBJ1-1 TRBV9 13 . CASSFRTDTEAFF TGTGCCAGCAGCTTCAGGACGGACACTGAAGCTTTCTTT
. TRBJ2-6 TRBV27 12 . CASGPGANVLTF TGTGCCAGCGGGCCTGGGGCCAACGTCCTGACTTTC
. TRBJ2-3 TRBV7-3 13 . CASSLFSTDTQYF TGTGCCAGCAGCTTATTTAGCACAGATACGCAGTATTTT
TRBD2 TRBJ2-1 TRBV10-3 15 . CAISESRSGGSPQFF TGTGCCATCAGTGAGTCGCGTAGCGGGGGGTCCCCTCAGTTCTTC
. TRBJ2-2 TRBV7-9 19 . CASSLLRGLASPNTGELFF TGTGCCAGCAGCTTACTGCGCGGGCTTGCCTCCCCTAACACCGGGGAGCTGTTTTTT
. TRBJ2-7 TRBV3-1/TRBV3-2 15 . CASSQGTLRRVEQYF TGTGCCAGCAGCCAAGGCACCCTCCGCAGGGTCGAGCAGTACTTC
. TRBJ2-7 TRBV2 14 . CASSEARNSYEQYF TGTGCCAGCAGTGAGGCCAGGAACTCCTACGAGCAGTACTTC
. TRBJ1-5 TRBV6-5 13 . CASRRQGFEPQHF TGTGCCAGCAGACGTCAGGGGTTCGAGCCCCAGCATTTT
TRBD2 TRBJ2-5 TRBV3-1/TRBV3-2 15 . CASSQGITSGETQYF TGTGCCAGCAGCCAAGGGATAACTAGCGGGGAGACCCAGTACTTC
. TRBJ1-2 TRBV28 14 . CASSLSSADYGYTF TGTGCCAGCAGTTTATCATCGGCCGATTATGGCTACACCTTC
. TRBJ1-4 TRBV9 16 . CASSVERHATNEKLFF TGTGCCAGCAGCGTAGAGCGGCATGCAACTAATGAAAAACTGTTTTTT
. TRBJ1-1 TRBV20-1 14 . CSASKQESNTEAFF TGCAGTGCTAGTAAACAGGAATCGAACACTGAAGCTTTCTTT
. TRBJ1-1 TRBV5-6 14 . CASSLVSVTTEAFF TGTGCCAGCAGCTTGGTTTCAGTTACCACTGAAGCTTTCTTT
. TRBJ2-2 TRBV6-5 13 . CASSLGIAGELFF TGTGCCAGCAGTTTGGGAATCGCCGGGGAGCTGTTTTTT
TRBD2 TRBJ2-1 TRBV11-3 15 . CASSSSGGTYNEQFF TGTGCCAGCAGCTCAAGCGGGGGGACCTACAATGAGCAGTTCTTC
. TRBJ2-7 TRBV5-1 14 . CASSLKDGSYEQYF TGCGCCAGCAGCCTCAAGGACGGCTCCTACGAGCAGTACTTC
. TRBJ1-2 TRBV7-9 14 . CASSLELGSYGYTF TGTGCCAGCAGCTTAGAATTGGGAAGTTATGGCTACACCTTC
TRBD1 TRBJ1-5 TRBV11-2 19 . CASSLVRILSTGQNQPQHF TGTGCCAGCAGCTTAGTAAGGATTCTGTCGACAGGGCAAAATCAGCCCCAGCATTTT
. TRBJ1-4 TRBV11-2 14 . CASSQGRTNEKLFF TGTGCCAGCAGCCAGGGGCGAACTAATGAAAAACTGTTTTTT
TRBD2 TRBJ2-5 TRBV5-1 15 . CASSLTSGGQETQYF TGCGCCAGCAGCTTGACTAGCGGTGGACAAGAGACCCAGTACTTC
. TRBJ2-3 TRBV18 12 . CASSPQRNTQYF TGTGCCAGCTCACCACAGAGAAATACGCAGTATTTT
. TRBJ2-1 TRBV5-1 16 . CASSLSGLSSYNEQFF TGCGCCAGCAGCTTGTCGGGGCTCAGCTCCTACAATGAGCAGTTCTTC
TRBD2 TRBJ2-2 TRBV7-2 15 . CASSHPQRGNGELFF TGTGCCAGCAGTCATCCTCAGCGGGGGAACGGGGAGCTGTTTTTT
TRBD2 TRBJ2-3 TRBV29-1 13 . CSGETSGGDTQYF TGCAGCGGGGAGACTAGCGGGGGAGATACGCAGTATTTT
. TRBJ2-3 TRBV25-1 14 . CASSKQGGTDTQYF TGTGCCAGCAGCAAACAGGGAGGCACAGATACGCAGTATTTT
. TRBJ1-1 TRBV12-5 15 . CASGEGGPTNTEAFF TGTGCTAGTGGTGAGGGGGGGCCTACGAACACTGAAGCTTTCTTT
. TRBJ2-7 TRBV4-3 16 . CASSQDLGGGFREQYF TGCGCCAGCAGCCAAGATTTGGGGGGGGGCTTCCGCGAGCAGTACTTC
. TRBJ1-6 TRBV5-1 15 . CASSLVTGRDSPLHF TGCGCCAGCAGCTTGGTTACAGGGCGCGATTCACCCCTCCACTTT
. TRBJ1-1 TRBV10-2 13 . CASRVTQNTEAFF TGCGCCAGCAGGGTGACGCAGAACACTGAAGCTTTCTTT
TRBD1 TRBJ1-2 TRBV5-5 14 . CASRSGQGVDGYTF TGTGCCAGCAGATCGGGACAGGGGGTGGATGGCTACACCTTC
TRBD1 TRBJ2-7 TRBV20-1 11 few CSAMTGNLQYF TGCAGTGCAATGACAGGGAACCTACAGTACTTC
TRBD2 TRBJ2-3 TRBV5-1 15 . CASSLGTSGGHTQYF TGCGCCAGCAGCTTGGGGACTAGCGGGGGACATACGCAGTATTTT